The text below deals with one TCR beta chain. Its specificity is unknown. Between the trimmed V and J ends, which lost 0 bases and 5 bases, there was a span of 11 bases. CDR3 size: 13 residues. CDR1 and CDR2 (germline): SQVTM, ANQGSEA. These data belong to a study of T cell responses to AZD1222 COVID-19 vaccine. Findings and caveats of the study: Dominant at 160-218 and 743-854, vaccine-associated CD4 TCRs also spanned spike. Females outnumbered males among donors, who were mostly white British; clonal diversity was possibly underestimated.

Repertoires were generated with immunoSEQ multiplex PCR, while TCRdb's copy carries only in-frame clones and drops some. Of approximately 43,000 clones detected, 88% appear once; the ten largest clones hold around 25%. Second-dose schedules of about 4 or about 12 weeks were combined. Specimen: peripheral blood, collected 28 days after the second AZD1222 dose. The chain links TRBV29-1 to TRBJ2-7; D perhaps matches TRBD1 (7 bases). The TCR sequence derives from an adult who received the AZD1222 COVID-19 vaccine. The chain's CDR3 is CSVEDRGTDEQYF. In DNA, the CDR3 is TGCAGCGTTGAAGATCGGGGGACAGACGAGCAGTACTTC.